Below, 30 T cell receptor beta chains from the same sample are listed, as sequenced in a study of monozygotic twins with inflammatory bowel disease. From the 5' RACE reads, TCRdb lists one entry per CDR3 protein and no DNA. The clone table shows approximately 160,000 distinct CDR3 sequences, with the ten largest holding just under 7.5%. The sample comprised blood. The receptors were sampled from a human donor with ulcerative colitis or Crohn's disease, or a healthy co-twin of an affected twin (not recorded which).

The chain employs TRBV28 and TRBJ1-2. The CDR3 length is 13 residues. Germline loops: CDR1 MDHEN, CDR2 SYDVKM. CDR3 sequence reads: CASSYTNPYGYTF.

The J gene is TRBJ2-2, the V gene TRBV4-2; TCRdb's D gene call, TRBD1, goes unchecked for lack of DNA. Per germline, CDR1 LGHNA and CDR2 YNFKEQ. The CDR3 consists of 17 residues. Here the CDR3 reads CASSHPGQDPNTGELFF.

V usage is TRBV7-2 and J usage is TRBJ2-1; TCRdb proposes TRBD2, but this gene call is untestable without DNA. CDR1 and CDR2 (germline): SGHTA, FQGNSA. The CDR3 spans 11 residues. CDR3 amino acids: CASEVESEQFF. Drawing the rest from reference TRBV7-2 and TRBJ2-1, the complete variable domain is GAGVSQSPSNKVTEKGKDVELRCDPISGHTALYWYRQSLGQGLEFLIYFQGNSAPDKSGLPSDRFSAERTGGSVSTLTIQRTQQEDSAVYLCASEVESEQFFGPGTRLTVL.

The chain uses TRBV4-1 and TRBJ2-7; TCRdb returns TRBD1, unconfirmable since there is no DNA. The germline CDR1 and CDR2 sequences are MGHRA and YSYEKL. The CDR3 covers 14 residues. This chain's CDR3 is CASSDRDIRYEQYF.

This rearrangement joins TRBV4-1 to TRBJ2-1. This CDR3 comprises 12 residues. The germline CDR1 and CDR2 sequences are MGHRA and YSYEKL. The CDR3 spells CASSQDLAIWFF.

The chain recombines TRBV12-5 with TRBJ2-1. The germline gives CDR1 LGHNT, CDR2 FRNRAP. The CDR3 sequence is 15 residues long. This CDR3 reads CASGSAGASYNEQFF.

The chain is built from TRBV28 and TRBJ1-2; TCRdb's D call of TRBD1 is untestable without DNA. This CDR3 spans 13 amino acids. Germline CDR1 and CDR2: MDHEN and SYDVKM. Here the CDR3 reads CASTEGRNYGYTF.

This CDR3 is CSVRGADRAQYF. V usage is TRBV29-1 and J usage is TRBJ2-5; without DNA, the TCRdb call of TRBD1 cannot be checked. Germline CDR1 SQVTM, CDR2 ANQGSEA. The CDR3 is 12 residues long.

The chain employs TRBV27 and TRBJ1-3; there is no DNA to check the TCRdb D call of TRBD1. This CDR3 has 15 amino acids. The germline V gene has CDR1 MNHEY and CDR2 SMNVEV (reference sequence). Here the CDR3 reads CASSLSRGPGNTIYF.

The J gene is TRBJ2-3, the V gene TRBV20-1; as DNA is missing, the TRBD2 call by TCRdb cannot be tested. The CDR3 has 15 residues. Germline V gives CDR1 DFQATT, CDR2 SNEGSKA (reference sequence). This chain's CDR3 is CSARRGGSSTDTQYF.

J is TRBJ1-2 and V is TRBV7-2; the TRBD1 assignment by TCRdb is unverifiable without DNA. CDR3 size: 13 residues. Per the germline V gene, CDR1 is SGHTA and CDR2 is FQGNSA. CDR3 in amino acids: CASSLIGAIGYTF. The complete variable domain, with remaining parts taken from reference TRBV7-2 and TRBJ1-2, reads GAGVSQSPSNKVTEKGKDVELRCDPISGHTALYWYRQSLGQGLEFLIYFQGNSAPDKSGLPSDRFSAERTGGSVSTLTIQRTQQEDSAVYLCASSLIGAIGYTFGSGTRLTVV.

The V and J genes are TRBV30 and TRBJ1-1; TCRdb's D call of TRBD1 is untestable without DNA. The length of the CDR3 is 16 residues. Germline lookup yields CDR1 GTSNPN and CDR2 SVGIG (reference sequence). CDR3 region: CAWKPGQYKQNTEAFF.

The rearrangement links TRBV5-1 to TRBJ2-1; TCRdb returns TRBD1, unconfirmable since there is no DNA. The CDR3 has 15 amino acids. Germline assignment: CDR1 SGHRS and CDR2 YFSETQ. The CDR3 loop is CASSLEGTVTMRQFF.

The chain carries TRBV7-2 and TRBJ1-5. This CDR3 has 13 residues. Germline values: CDR1 SGHTA, CDR2 FQGNSA. CDR3 residues: CASSLWLRNPQHF.

The chain is built from TRBV7-6 and TRBJ2-1; TCRdb outputs TRBD2, but without DNA this stays unchecked. Germline V lookup: CDR1 SGHVS, CDR2 FNYEAQ. The CDR3 is made up of 16 amino acids. CDR3 loop: CASSSGRLVTQIEQFF.

The chain links TRBV29-1 to TRBJ1-2; there is no DNA to check the TCRdb D call of TRBD1. This CDR3 region has 13 residues. Germline V gene lookup returns CDR1 SQVTM and CDR2 ANQGSEA. The CDR3 is CSVGPTGGSGYTF.

This chain connects TRBV27 to TRBJ1-4. This CDR3 has 16 amino acids. Germline CDR1 reads MNHEY; CDR2 reads SMNVEV (reference sequence). CDR3 amino acids: CASSLQGRGANEKLFF.

The chain combines TRBV5-1 with TRBJ2-6; as DNA is missing, the TRBD1 call by TCRdb cannot be tested. Germline-derived CDR1 and CDR2 are SGHRS and YFSETQ. This CDR3 has 19 residues. The CDR3 spells CASSLVLEQGAPGANVLTF.

The V and J genes are TRBV7-9 and TRBJ2-5. The CDR3 runs to 15 residues. In germline, CDR1 is SEHNR, CDR2 FQNEAQ (reference sequence). CDR3 in amino acids: CASSLPLGRRETQYF.

This sequence joins TRBV6-5 and TRBJ1-1; TCRdb designates TRBD1, a call that cannot be tested without DNA. Germline lookup yields CDR1 MNHEY and CDR2 SVGAGI. This CDR3 has 14 amino acids. This CDR3 reads CASSYGGWHTEAFF.

The chain uses TRBV20-1 and TRBJ2-1; TCRdb proposes TRBD1, but this gene call is untestable without DNA. In germline, CDR1 is DFQATT, CDR2 SNEGSKA (reference sequence). The CDR3 is made up of 15 amino acids. CDR3 amino acids: CSARSTGGSYNEQFF.

The V gene is TRBV6-1, the J gene TRBJ2-7. There are 14 residues in the CDR3. CDR1 and CDR2 from the germline V gene are MNHNS and SASEGT. CDR3 loop: CASRAAGGLYEQYF.

The rearrangement links TRBV27 to TRBJ2-1. The CDR3 totals 11 residues. CDR1 is MNHEY, CDR2 SMNVEV, per germline (reference sequence). The CDR3 region is CASSSFNEQFF.

The rearrangement links TRBV7-2 to TRBJ2-7. CDR3 size: 12 residues. Per germline, CDR1 SGHTA and CDR2 FQGNSA. This CDR3 reads CASSANSYEQYF.

The chain couples TRBV28 to TRBJ1-3. Germline CDR1 reads MDHEN; CDR2 reads SYDVKM. The CDR3 sequence is 14 residues long. CDR3 sequence: CASSAEEGGNTIYF.

CDR3 sequence: CASSFGSYEQYF. The chain recombines TRBV7-9 with TRBJ2-7. Germline assignment: CDR1 SEHNR and CDR2 FQNEAQ (reference sequence). This CDR3 is built from 12 residues.

The genes are TRBV5-6 and TRBJ1-1; with no DNA, the TCRdb D assignment of TRBD1 cannot be verified. CDR3 size: 13 residues. Germline values: CDR1 SGHDT, CDR2 YYEEEE. The CDR3: CASRLQGVPEAFF.

This chain links TRBV6-1 with TRBJ2-5; with no DNA, the TCRdb D assignment of TRBD1 cannot be verified. CDR3 size: 15 residues. Germline CDR1 and CDR2: MNHNS and SASEGT. The CDR3: CATIGGGTFQETQYF.

The chain has TRBV15 and TRBJ2-3; TCRdb gives TRBD1 as the D gene, but with no DNA this cannot be confirmed. The CDR3 is 13 residues long. From germline, CDR1 is LNHNV and CDR2 YYDKDF (reference sequence). CDR3 protein: CATSRDPGFTQYF. Filled out from reference TRBV15 and TRBJ2-3, the complete variable domain reads DAMVIQNPRYQVTQFGKPVTLSCSQTLNHNVMYWYQQKSSQAPKLLFHYYDKDFNNEADTPDNFQSRRPNTSFCFLDIRSPGLGDTAMYLCATSRDPGFTQYFGPGTRLTVL.

The gene calls are TRBV6-5 and TRBJ2-7; TCRdb designates TRBD1, a call that cannot be tested without DNA. CDR1 is MNHEY, CDR2 SVGAGI, per germline. The length of the CDR3 is 16 residues. The CDR3 is CASSTPRQGFTYEQYF.